The source of this TCR beta chain is a study of shared clonotypes between healthy human individuals. Background on the study: The study drew on a couple of women and a few men aged 18 to 49 as donors.

The study's findings and limits: Collection of samples was limited to blood; tissue repertoires likely differ.

For this clone: The target antigen is unknown.

Sequencing on ten immunoSEQ deep assay plates was performed for unsorted PBMC DNA. In the original workflow: Quality scores were absent from the junction-only immunoSEQ sequences, so filtering differed. Produced via immunoSEQ multiplex PCR; TCRdb's table is partial and in-frame only. V, J and clone size derive from that table, while D and trimming were established from the DNA sequence. The sample lists roughly 490,000 clones, less than 80% seen once, with 10% to 15% in the top ten. The origin of this receptor is a woman between 40 and 55 years old in good health. Some clones in this sample may be carry-over from other donors' samples. The sequenced sample was PBMCs.

The CDR3 coding sequence is TGTGCCTGGGGGCAGGGGAGGGGTGAAAAACTGTTTTTT. Protein: CAWGQGRGEKLFF. The J gene is TRBJ1-4, the V gene TRBV30; D may be TRBD1 (6 bases). Germline CDR1 and CDR2: GTSNPN and SVGIG (reference sequence). This CDR3 is built from 13 residues. V dropped 5 bases and J dropped 7 bases, with 14 bases sitting between them.